The 10 T cell receptor beta chains presented below share a single source sample, sequenced in a study of cytomegalovirus exposure and HLA in healthy donors. Only in-frame clones appear in the TCRdb table, and some are missing; sequencing was by immunoSEQ multiplex PCR. Of around 350,000 clones listed, about nine tenths were seen once; the top ten hold under 0.9%. The source material was PBMCs. These receptors came from a woman under 30 in good health and CMV-seronegative.

The V call is TRBV6-5, the J call TRBJ2-5; a possible D gene is TRBD2 (5 bases). The germline V gene encodes CDR1 MNHEY and CDR2 SVGAGI. This CDR3 region has 13 residues. V was shortened by 0 bases and J by 5 bases, with 7 bases between the two germline ends. CDR3 coding DNA: TGTGCCAGCAGTTACTCCCCGGGGGAGACCCAGTACTTC. Its protein is CASSYSPGETQYF.

With regard to this clone: Relative to the germline gene, one junction end is altered; a read error may explain this. The chain employs TRBV7-3 and TRBJ2-1, with D perhaps matching TRBD2 (6 bases). Looked up from germline, CDR1 is SGHTA and CDR2 is FQGTGA. The CDR3 is made up of 15 amino acids. The CDR3 reads CANSLKGGRGNEQFF. The CDR3 bases are TGTGCCAACAGCTTAAAAGGAGGCCGGGGGAATGAGCAGTTCTTC.

The chain couples TRBV28 to TRBJ1-4; the match to TRBD1 covers 8 bases. The CDR3 runs 12 residues. Germline V CDR1 and CDR2: MDHEN, SYDVKM. The CDR3 bases are TGTGTTACAACAGGGGGAAATGAAAAACTGTTTTTT. It is translated as CVTTGGNEKLFF.

This clone was seen only once. Written as DNA, the CDR3 is TGTGCCAGCAGTTTAACTAGCGGCTACGAGCAGTACTTC. Translating it yields CASSLTSGYEQYF. J is TRBJ2-7 and V is TRBV28; 8 bases fit TRBD2. The germline gives CDR1 MDHEN, CDR2 SYDVKM. With 2 bases clipped from V and 3 bases from J, the junction kept 0 bases outside the gene matches. The length of the CDR3 is 13 residues.

V gene TRBV5-4 combines with J gene TRBJ2-1; 7 bases are shared with TRBD2. The CDR3 extends over 19 amino acids. J gave up 3 bases and V 0 bases, and 15 bases lay outside the gene matches. Germline V gene sequence: CDR1 SGHNT, CDR2 YYREEE (reference sequence). CDR3 DNA sequence: TGTGCCAGCAGCTTGGGGGGAGGGTGGTTGGGCGGAAGCTACAATGAGCAGTTCTTC. It specifies CASSLGGGWLGGSYNEQFF.

V is TRBV14 and J is TRBJ2-3; 11 positions agree with TRBD2. The CDR3 is 16 residues long. The V segment lost 4 bases and the J segment 6 bases; nucleotides outside the gene matches: 9. Germline CDR1 is SGHDN and CDR2 is FVKESK. The CDR3 DNA reads as TGTGCCAGCAGCCCCCGTAGCGGGAGGGCCCTGGATACGCAGTATTTT. It codes for CASSPRSGRALDTQYF.

Concerning this clone: Other DNA sequences in this specimen translate into the identical CDR3. CDR3 in amino acids: CASSPDSNTEAFF. CDR3 in DNA: TGCGCCAGCAGCCCGGACAGCAACACTGAAGCTTTCTTT. The V call is TRBV5-1, the J call TRBJ1-1; D possibly corresponds to TRBD1 (6 bases). This CDR3 contains 13 residues. The V gene's germline CDR1 is SGHRS and CDR2 YFSETQ. The V end lost 4 bases, the J end lost 2 bases, and 9 bases lay between the germline ends.

The chain links TRBV28 to TRBJ1-2, with 10 bases lining up with TRBD1. The CDR3 contains 16 residues. Losses at the gene ends were 4 bases for V and 4 bases for J; bases not matched to a gene: 9. CDR1 MDHEN and CDR2 SYDVKM come from the germline V gene. CDR3 bases: TGTGCCAGCAGTTCCCGGGGACAGGGGCGACCCTATGGCTACACCTTC. It codes for CASSSRGQGRPYGYTF.

V is TRBV4-1 and J is TRBJ2-7; 16 nucleotides align to TRBD2. The CDR3 contains 17 residues. Germline CDR1 is MGHRA and CDR2 is YSYEKL. V was clipped by 5 bases and J by 2 bases; unmatched bases: 6. As DNA, the CDR3 is TGCGCCAGCAGCTCGGGACTAGCGGGAGGGAAGGCCTACGAGCAGTACTTC. Amino acids: CASSSGLAGGKAYEQYF.

The J gene is TRBJ2-1, the V gene TRBV10-1, with 14 bases that match TRBD2. CDR1 and CDR2 from the germline V gene are WNHNN and SYGVQD (reference sequence). Losses at the gene ends were 4 bases for V and 7 bases for J; bases not matched to a gene: 3. The CDR3 consists of 15 residues. The CDR3 loop is CASSVGTSGGNEQFF. For the CDR3, the DNA is TGCGCCAGCAGTGTGGGGACTAGCGGGGGTAATGAGCAGTTCTTC.